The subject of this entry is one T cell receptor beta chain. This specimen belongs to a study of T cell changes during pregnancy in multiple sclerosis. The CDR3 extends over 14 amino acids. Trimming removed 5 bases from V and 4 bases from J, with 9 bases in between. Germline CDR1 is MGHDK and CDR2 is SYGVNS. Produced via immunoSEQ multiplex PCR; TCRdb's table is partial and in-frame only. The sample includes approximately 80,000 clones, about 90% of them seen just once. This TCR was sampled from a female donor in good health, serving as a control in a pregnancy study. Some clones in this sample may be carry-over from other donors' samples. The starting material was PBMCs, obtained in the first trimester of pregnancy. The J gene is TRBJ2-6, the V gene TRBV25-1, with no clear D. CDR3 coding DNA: TGTGCCAGCAGTTTCGGTTCAGGGGCCAACGTCCTGACTTTC. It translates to CASSFGSGANVLTF.